The clone carrying this TCR beta chain has just one count. Its specificity is not known. This CDR3 has 14 amino acids. J gave up 3 bases and V 4 bases, and 6 bases lay outside the gene matches. Germline lookup yields CDR1 SGHKS and CDR2 YYEKEE (reference sequence). The data were taken from a study of OX40 agonist ivuxolimab in advanced cancers. Study information: A mean age of around 63 years, range roughly 23 to 85, was recorded, and 70% to 85% were male.

Produced via immunoSEQ multiplex PCR; TCRdb's table is partial and in-frame only. The data show some 97,000 clones, 80% to 95% seen once. General study points: Clonal expansion in partial responders at 0.1-3.0 mg/kg ranked among the lowest.

Blood got drawn at baseline, again on cycle 4 day 1, and then on cycle 7 day 1. V and J are TRBV5-5 and TRBJ1-2; 7 bases line up with TRBD1. The clonotype originates from an adult with an advanced solid tumor such as melanoma, head and neck, liver or kidney cancer. The material was CD4+ or CD8+ T cells sorted from blood, obtained in a trial of the OX40 agonist ivuxolimab. The CDR3, as DNA: TGTGCCAGCAGCCAAACCGACAGGGACTATGGCTACACCTTC. This gives the protein CASSQTDRDYGYTF.